This T cell receptor beta chain was sequenced during a study of blood T cell repertoires in COVID-19. V dropped 4 bases and J dropped 8; count of bases not matched to a gene: 17. From germline, CDR1 is LGHDT and CDR2 YNNKEL (reference sequence). The CDR3 consists of 18 residues. Clones were sequenced by immunoSEQ multiplex PCR, and TCRdb holds only the in-frame ones, with some missing. Among some 240,000 clones listed, approximately 85% were seen once. The sequenced sample consisted of peripheral blood. This sequence originates from a woman in her seventies with COVID-19, enrolled during active disease. This chain joins TRBV3-1 (or the pseudogene TRBV3-2) and TRBJ2-1, with 10 bases identical to TRBD2. The CDR3 DNA follows: TGTGCCAGCAGCCTGGGCATTTCCCCTAGCGGGGGCTTAGATGAGCAGTTCTTC. Its translation is CASSLGISPSGGLDEQFF.